One sample yielded the 20 T cell receptor beta chains listed below, sequenced in a study of blood T cell repertoires in COVID-19. Only in-frame clones appear in the TCRdb table, and some are missing; sequencing was by immunoSEQ multiplex PCR. The repertoire holds around 230,000 clones, with 83% as singletons. The sequenced material came from peripheral blood. The receptor set was obtained from a middle-aged woman with active or convalescent COVID-19.

This chain connects TRBV5-1 to TRBJ1-1; D unclear. The V gene's germline CDR1 is SGHRS and CDR2 YFSETQ. CDR3 size: 13 residues. V was cut by 4 bases and J by 0 bases, with 7 bases left in between. CDR3 DNA: TGCGCCAGCAGCCCACAGATGAACACTGAAGCTTTCTTT. Translated, it gives CASSPQMNTEAFF.

The V call is TRBV29-1, the J call TRBJ1-1; 8 nucleotides agree with TRBD1. Per germline, CDR1 SQVTM and CDR2 ANQGSEA. The CDR3 contains 12 residues. V was clipped by 5 bases and J by 7 bases; unmatched bases: 6. The CDR3 spells CSVQGAFVEAFF. CDR3 bases: TGCAGCGTTCAGGGGGCGTTCGTTGAAGCTTTCTTT.

This chain uses TRBV19 with TRBJ1-1; 8 bases line up with TRBD1. The CDR3 is 15 residues long. Germline-derived CDR1 and CDR2 are LNHDA and SQIVND (reference sequence). V gave up 4 bases and J gave up 5 bases; unmatched junction bases: 9. CDR3 nucleotides: TGTGCCAGTAGTAAGGACAGGGACCTTATGACTGAAGCTTTCTTT. It is translated as CASSKDRDLMTEAFF. The whole variable domain, remainder taken from reference TRBV19 and TRBJ1-1, is DGGITQSPKYLFRKEGQNVTLSCEQNLNHDAMYWYRQDPGQGLRLIYYSQIVNDFQKGDIAEGYSVSREKKESFPLTVTSAQKNPTAFYLCASSKDRDLMTEAFFGQGTRLTVV.

The chain links TRBV5-8 to TRBJ1-3; D is possibly TRBD1 (5 bases). Per germline, CDR1 SGHTS and CDR2 YDEGEE. The length of the CDR3 is 16 residues. Trimming took off 3 bases at V and 1 base at J, with 14 bases between the two ends. The CDR3 protein is CASSSDTAWSGNTIYF. For the CDR3, the DNA is TGTGCCAGCAGCTCGGACACCGCCTGGTCTGGAAACACCATATATTTT.

V usage is TRBV5-8 and J usage is TRBJ1-2; possible D gene TRBD1, 5 bases. The CDR3 has 14 residues. Germline values: CDR1 SGHTS, CDR2 YDEGEE. Trimming stripped 1 base from V and 4 bases from J, with 11 bases between. For the CDR3, the DNA is TGTGCCAGCAGCTTGACTCAGGGCGTCTATGGCTACACCTTC. Translated: CASSLTQGVYGYTF.

The chain is built from TRBV7-3 and TRBJ2-2; 8 bases line up with TRBD1. Germline V gene lookup returns CDR1 SGHTA and CDR2 FQGTGA. Trimming at V came to 0 bases and at J to 1 base, leaving 4 bases not matched to a gene. The CDR3 totals 17 residues. This CDR3 is CASSLTLGQGNTGELFF. Here the CDR3 DNA reads TGTGCCAGCAGCTTAACTTTAGGACAGGGGAACACCGGGGAGCTGTTTTTT.

In this sample, this clone turned up a few times. The gene calls are TRBV5-5 and TRBJ1-6; D gene unclear. Trimming removed 0 bases from V and 8 bases from J, with 12 bases in between. This CDR3 has 15 amino acids. Germline V gene data show CDR1 as SGHKS and CDR2 as YYEKEE (reference sequence). CDR3 DNA: TGTGCCAGCAGCTTGGTTCCGTTTGAGGATTCACCCCTCCACTTT. This encodes CASSLVPFEDSPLHF. The full variable domain, completed using reference TRBV5-5 and TRBJ1-6, is DAGVTQSPTHLIKTRGQQVTLRCSPISGHKSVSWYQQVLGQGPQFIFQYYEKEERGRGNFPDRFSARQFPNYSSELNVNALLLGDSALYLCASSLVPFEDSPLHFGNGTRLTVT.

This clone was observed once. V usage is TRBV18 and J usage is TRBJ2-3; a weak D match, TRBD1 (6 bases). The V end was cut by 4 bases, the J end by 1 base, with 9 bases between. The germline gives CDR1 KGHSH, CDR2 LQKENI. There are 14 residues in the CDR3. The CDR3: CASSLQGRTDTQYF. The CDR3 DNA reads TGTGCCAGCTCACTACAGGGTCGCACAGATACGCAGTATTTT.

The CDR3 bases are TGTGCCTGGAGCGAGCAGGGGGCTGGAAACACCATATATTTT. This codes for CAWSEQGAGNTIYF. The J gene is TRBJ1-3, the V gene TRBV30, with 7 bases matching TRBD1. The CDR3 is 14 residues long. V gave up 3 bases and J gave up 2 bases; unmatched junction bases: 4. The V gene's germline CDR1 is GTSNPN and CDR2 SVGIG (reference sequence).

The chain has TRBV25-1 and TRBJ2-2, with TRBD1 matching 7 bases. Germline V gene lookup returns CDR1 MGHDK and CDR2 SYGVNS. V gave up 3 bases and J gave up 3 bases; unmatched junction bases: 4. The CDR3 loop spans 15 amino acids. The CDR3 loop is CASSDATGHTGELFF. The CDR3, as DNA: TGTGCCAGCAGTGATGCGACAGGGCACACCGGGGAGCTGTTTTTT.

The chain has TRBV4-1 and TRBJ1-6, with TRBD1 identical over 8 bases. The CDR3 loop spans 16 amino acids. After removal of 4 bases from V and 6 bases from J, the junction contained 8 bases not matched to a gene. Germline V CDR1 and CDR2: MGHRA, YSYEKL. CDR3 nucleotide sequence: TGCGCCAGCAGCCGGCAGGGGGCTAATAGTAATTCACCCCTCCACTTT. Amino acids: CASSRQGANSNSPLHF.

This chain uses TRBV5-1 with TRBJ1-5; 9 bases match TRBD1. This CDR3 region has 15 residues. The junction had 2 bases not matched to a gene; V was cut back by 1 base and J by 3 bases. Per germline, CDR1 SGHRS and CDR2 YFSETQ. CDR3 amino acids: CASSLTGGDNQPQHF. DNA of the CDR3: TGCGCCAGCAGCTTGACAGGGGGCGACAATCAGCCCCAGCATTTT.

CDR3: CASSQWGQGYNEQFF. In nucleotides, the CDR3 is TGTGCCAGCAGCCAATGGGGACAGGGCTACAATGAGCAGTTCTTC. The V call is TRBV14, the J call TRBJ2-1; 9 nucleotides line up with TRBD1. The CDR3 length is 15 residues. Unmatched junction bases numbered 2, after V lost 2 bases and J lost 3 bases. CDR1 and CDR2 from the germline V gene are SGHDN and FVKESK.

Here the CDR3 reads CASSTPGTGGSNEQFF. The CDR3 nucleotides read TGTGCCAGCAGCACCCCCGGGACAGGGGGCTCGAATGAGCAGTTCTTC. The rearrangement links TRBV21-1 to TRBJ2-1; the table's TRBD1 call for D was not verified on the DNA. TRBV21-1 is annotated as a pseudogene. The CDR3 contains 16 residues.

CDR3 bases: TGTGCCAGCAGTTACTCCCGGTCTACCCGCAATCAGCCCCAGCATTTT. It yields the protein CASSYSRSTRNQPQHF. The V call is TRBV6-2 or TRBV6-3, the J call TRBJ1-5; no clear D. The V and J ends lost 0 bases and 2 bases respectively, with 11 bases between them. Germline assignment: CDR1 MNHEY and CDR2 SVGEGT. The CDR3 length is 16 residues.

The chain recombines TRBV30 with TRBJ1-2; no clear D gene. In germline, CDR1 is GTSNPN, CDR2 SVGIG (reference sequence). V was trimmed by 0 bases and J by 8 bases, leaving 16 bases between them. The CDR3 has 14 residues. The CDR3 sequence: CAWSVAGLRWGYTF. CDR3 DNA sequence: TGTGCCTGGAGTGTCGCAGGCCTACGCTGGGGCTACACCTTC.

The genes are TRBV10-3 and TRBJ2-5; TRBD1 aligns across 8 bases. The CDR3 runs to 14 residues. Looked up from germline, CDR1 is ENHRY and CDR2 is SYGVKD. The V gene end was trimmed by 3 bases and the J gene end by 3 bases; junction bases not matched to a gene: 3. The CDR3 spells CAISESTGEETQYF. The CDR3 DNA reads as TGTGCCATCAGTGAATCGACAGGGGAAGAGACCCAGTACTTC.

As concerns this clone: Possible read error: a much larger clone is one base away. Other DNA variants within this sample encode the same CDR3. CDR3 amino acids: CASSWGQGGTEAFF. CDR3 in DNA: TGTGCCAGCAGCTGGGGACAGGGCGGCACTGAAGCTTTCTTT. The chain couples TRBV5-5 to TRBJ1-1, with TRBD1 identical over 9 bases. The CDR3 loop spans 14 amino acids. Germline CDR1 SGHKS, CDR2 YYEKEE (reference sequence). Unmatched junction bases numbered 4, after V lost 3 bases and J lost 4 bases.

The genes are TRBV4-1 and TRBJ1-5, with TRBD1 matching 7 bases. Unmatched junction bases numbered 10, after V lost 0 bases and J lost 11 bases. Germline V CDR1 and CDR2: MGHRA, YSYEKL. CDR3 length equals 15 residues. Here the CDR3 reads CASSQEGGLDRSQHF. The CDR3 DNA follows: TGCGCCAGCAGCCAAGAAGGGGGCCTAGATCGATCCCAGCATTTT.

In its sample, this clone was seen once. The genes are TRBV29-1 and TRBJ2-1, with 7 bases that match TRBD2. Looked up from germline, CDR1 is SQVTM and CDR2 is ANQGSEA. The CDR3 consists of 17 residues. V dropped 3 bases and J dropped 4; count of bases not matched to a gene: 15. CDR3 in amino acids: CSVDPRIGGTNYNEQFF. In nucleotides, the CDR3 is TGCAGCGTTGACCCCCGTATCGGGGGGACTAATTACAATGAGCAGTTCTTC.